This TCR beta chain was documented in a study of blood T cell repertoires in COVID-19 (dated by TCRdb to the early 2020s). About the full investigation: Collaborator samples came from the United States, Italy and Spain and covered acute and convalescent phases of COVID-19. The material from the prospective study consisted of cDNA or gDNA derived from T cells, B-cell-depleted T cells, or PBMCs. Subjects who had been exposed to COVID-19, were actively infected with it, or had recovered from it provided the deeply sampled blood TCRbeta repertoires that made up the dataset. A freely available public database, intended as a resource for researchers studying the immune response to SARS-CoV-2, is where the repertoires were released. The samples were drawn from the first 160 participants of the ongoing ImmuneRACE study and from about 1,200 subjects provided by 6 global collaborators. The sample metadata nearly always contained a de-identified subject ID, COVID-19 status, age in years and sex. HLA class I and class II types, where available, came from metadata supplied by the sample provider rather than from assay-based typing.

Results the study describes overall, beyond this receptor: The quantity of clinical and demographic metadata differed by source and by participant and was supplied without curation.

Measured from the cysteine to the phenylalanine, the CDR3 is 15 residues long. Just the 45-base CDR3 DNA is kept, in frame starting at base 1. V is cut back by 4 bases and J by 5 bases, with 2 bases in the junction unmatched. CDR1 and CDR2 (LGHDT, YNNKEL) derive from the germline V gene (reference sequence). As to this clone: Its antigen has not been determined. Base qualities were left out, and no much larger clone turns up one base away.

TCRbeta CDR3 regions were amplified from genomic DNA using the immunoSEQ Assay, a bias-controlled multiplex PCR. Processing in the source paper ran as follows. Nucleated cell counts per sample were estimated from amplification of reference gene primers within the assay. To quantify the absolute abundance of each unique TCRbeta CDR3 rearrangement, sequence reads were collapsed and filtered. For each sample, productive Simpson clonality was calculated as the square root of Simpson's diversity index over productive rearrangements. TCRdb provides this immuneACCESS table in a form limited to in-frame rearrangements. Some clones are lacking; in checked studies, under half of them reflect an unresolved V gene, and why the rest are absent is not known. That table is the source of V, J and clone size, and D and trimming were worked out from the DNA. The sample records about 260,000 clones, around 93% of which are singletons. The ten largest clones represent roughly 2.9% of the sample.

Enrolling through a virtual design, the prospective study's participants ranged in age from roughly 18 to 90 years and lived across roughly 23 United States geographic areas. Cohort assignment in the prospective study relied on participant-reported clinical history from a screening survey and a study questionnaire. Exposed participants were defined as having been in contact with someone with a PCR-confirmed or clinician-diagnosed COVID-19 case within 2 weeks of study entry. Mobile phlebotomists in the prospective study collected whole blood, serum and a nasopharyngeal or oropharyngeal swab from every participant. Participants in the prospective study had the option to provide additional blood draws and questionnaires over a 2-month period. Prospective study blood samples were shipped either frozen or at room temperature before DNA extraction.

In this chain, TRBV3-1 (or the pseudogene TRBV3-2) is recombined with TRBJ2-2; 12 bases in between match TRBD2. The TCR was taken from a man in his forties or fifties who had been exposed to COVID-19. Sequenced material: PBMCs or T cells enriched from blood (not recorded which). The nucleotides read TGTGCCAGCAGCCCGACTAGCGGGAGAACCGGGGAGCTGTTTTTT. Its translation reads: CASSPTSGRTGELFF.